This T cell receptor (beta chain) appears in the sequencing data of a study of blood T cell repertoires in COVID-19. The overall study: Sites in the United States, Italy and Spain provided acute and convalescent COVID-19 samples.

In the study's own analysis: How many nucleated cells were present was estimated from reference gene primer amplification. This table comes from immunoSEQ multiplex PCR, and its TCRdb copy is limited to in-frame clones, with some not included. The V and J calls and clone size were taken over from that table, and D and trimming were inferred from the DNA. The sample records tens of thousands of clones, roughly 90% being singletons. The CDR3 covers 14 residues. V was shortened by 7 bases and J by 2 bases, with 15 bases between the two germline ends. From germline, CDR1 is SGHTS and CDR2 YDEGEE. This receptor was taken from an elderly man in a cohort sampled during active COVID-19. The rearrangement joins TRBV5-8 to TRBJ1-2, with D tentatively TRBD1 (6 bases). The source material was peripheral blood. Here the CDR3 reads CASHDRSRNYGYTF. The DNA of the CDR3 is TGTGCCAGCCATGACAGGAGTAGAAACTATGGCTACACCTTC.